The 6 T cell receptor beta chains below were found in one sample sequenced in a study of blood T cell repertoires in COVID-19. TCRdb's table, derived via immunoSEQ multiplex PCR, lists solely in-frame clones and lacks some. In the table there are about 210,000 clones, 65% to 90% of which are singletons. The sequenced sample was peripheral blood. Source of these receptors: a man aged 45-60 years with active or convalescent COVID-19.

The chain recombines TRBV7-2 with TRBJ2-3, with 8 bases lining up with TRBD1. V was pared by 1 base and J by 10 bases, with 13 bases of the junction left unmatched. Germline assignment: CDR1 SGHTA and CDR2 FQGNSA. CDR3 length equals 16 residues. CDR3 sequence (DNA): TGTGCCAGCAGCTTAGGATTGGACAGGGAAATTGAGGCGCAGTATTTT. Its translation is CASSLGLDREIEAQYF.

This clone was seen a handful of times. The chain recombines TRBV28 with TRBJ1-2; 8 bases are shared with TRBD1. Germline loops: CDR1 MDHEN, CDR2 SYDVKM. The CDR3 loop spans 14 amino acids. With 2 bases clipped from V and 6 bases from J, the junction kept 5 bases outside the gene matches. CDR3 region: CASSLGAGGDGYTF. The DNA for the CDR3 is TGTGCCAGCAGTTTAGGGGCAGGGGGCGATGGCTACACCTTC.

CDR3: CASSPLQGRTEAFF. The CDR3 bases are TGTGCCAGCAGCCCGCTACAGGGCCGCACTGAAGCTTTCTTT. The J gene is TRBJ1-1, the V gene TRBV4-2; D is perhaps TRBD1 (6 bases). With 4 bases removed from V and 4 bases from J, the gap between germline ends came to 13 bases. Germline CDR1 reads LGHNA; CDR2 reads YNFKEQ. The CDR3 runs 14 residues.

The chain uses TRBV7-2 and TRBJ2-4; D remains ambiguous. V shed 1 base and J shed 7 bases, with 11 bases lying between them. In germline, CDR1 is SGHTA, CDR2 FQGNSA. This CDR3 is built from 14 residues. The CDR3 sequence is CASSLGASWNIQYF. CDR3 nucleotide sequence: TGTGCCAGCAGCTTAGGCGCGTCCTGGAACATTCAGTACTTC.

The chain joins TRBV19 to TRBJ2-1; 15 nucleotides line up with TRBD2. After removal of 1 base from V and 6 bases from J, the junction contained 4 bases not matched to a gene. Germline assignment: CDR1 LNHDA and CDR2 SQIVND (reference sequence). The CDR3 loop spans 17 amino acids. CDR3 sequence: CASSIGGTSGGTNEQFF. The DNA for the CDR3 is TGTGCCAGTAGTATAGGAGGGACTAGCGGGGGGACCAATGAGCAGTTCTTC.

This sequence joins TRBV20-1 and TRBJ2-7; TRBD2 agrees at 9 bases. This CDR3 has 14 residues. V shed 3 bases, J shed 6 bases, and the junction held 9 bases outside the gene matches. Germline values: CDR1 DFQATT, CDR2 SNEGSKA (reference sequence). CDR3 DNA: TGCAGTGCTAGTCTGGCGGGAGGGCCTGGCGAGCAGTACTTC. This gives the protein CSASLAGGPGEQYF.